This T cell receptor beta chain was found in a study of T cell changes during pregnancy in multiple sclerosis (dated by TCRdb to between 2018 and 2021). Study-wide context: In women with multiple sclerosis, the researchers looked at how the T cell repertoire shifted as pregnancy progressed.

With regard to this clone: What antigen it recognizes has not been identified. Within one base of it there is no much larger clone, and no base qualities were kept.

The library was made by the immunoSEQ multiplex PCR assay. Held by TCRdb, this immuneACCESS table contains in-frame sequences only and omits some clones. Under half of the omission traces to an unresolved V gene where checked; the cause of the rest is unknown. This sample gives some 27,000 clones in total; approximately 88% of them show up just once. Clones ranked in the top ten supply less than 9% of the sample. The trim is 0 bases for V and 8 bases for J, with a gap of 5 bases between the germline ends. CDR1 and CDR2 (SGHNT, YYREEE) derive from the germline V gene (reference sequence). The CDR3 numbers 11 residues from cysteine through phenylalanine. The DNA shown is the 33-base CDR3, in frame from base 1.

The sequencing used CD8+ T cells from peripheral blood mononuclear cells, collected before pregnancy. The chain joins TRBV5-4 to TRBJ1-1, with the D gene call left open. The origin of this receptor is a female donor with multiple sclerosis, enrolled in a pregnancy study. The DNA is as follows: TGTGCCAGCAGCTTGGGGCCGGAAGCTTTCTTT. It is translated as CASSLGPEAFF.